This T cell receptor (beta chain) was sequenced during a study of cytomegalovirus exposure and HLA in healthy donors. Points from the study as a whole: Subsequent analysis found a tendency for first-cohort TCR clusters to co-occur within the 95 to 150 validation repertoires. Reports described diagnosis of cytomegalovirus status by the classifier as highly specific and sensitive. Investigators reported 150 to 200 TCR beta chains as tied to cytomegalovirus. Most sequenced TCRs were rare (though some public TCRs occurred in many donors).

The CDR3 runs 17 residues. The V end lost 3 bases, the J end lost 3 bases, and 21 bases lay between the germline ends. CDR1 SNHLY and CDR2 FYNNEI come from the germline V gene. As concerns this clone: Its target is unknown.

Sequencing was performed with immunoSEQ multiplex PCR; in TCRdb, only in-frame clones are kept and a portion is missing. The sample has fewer than 120,000 clones, approximately 87% seen once. The chain links TRBV2 to TRBJ2-7; weak D call: TRBD1 (7 bases). This TCR derives from a woman aged 25 to 39 in good health and CMV-seropositive. The material sequenced was PBMCs. CDR3 nucleotides: TGTGCCAGCAGTGATCCCGCCGGAGGGACAGACTACTACGAGCAGTACTTC. This codes for CASSDPAGGTDYYEQYF.